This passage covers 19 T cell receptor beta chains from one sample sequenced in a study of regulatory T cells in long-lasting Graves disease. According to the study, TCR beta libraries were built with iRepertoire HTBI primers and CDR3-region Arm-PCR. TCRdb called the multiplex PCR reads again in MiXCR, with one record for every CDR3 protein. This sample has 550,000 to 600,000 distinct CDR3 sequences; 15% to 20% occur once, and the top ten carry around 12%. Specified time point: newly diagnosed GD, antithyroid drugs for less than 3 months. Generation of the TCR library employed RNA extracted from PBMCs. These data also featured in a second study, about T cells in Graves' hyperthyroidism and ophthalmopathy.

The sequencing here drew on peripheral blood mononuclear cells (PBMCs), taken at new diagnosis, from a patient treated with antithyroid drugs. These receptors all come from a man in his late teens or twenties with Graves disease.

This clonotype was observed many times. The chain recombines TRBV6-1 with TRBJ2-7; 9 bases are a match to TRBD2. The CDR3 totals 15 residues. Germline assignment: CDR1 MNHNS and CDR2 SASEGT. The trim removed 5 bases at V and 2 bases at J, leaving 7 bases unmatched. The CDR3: CASSRQREVPYEQYF. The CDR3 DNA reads TGTGCCAGCAGTAGGCAGCGGGAGGTCCCCTACGAGCAGTACTTC.

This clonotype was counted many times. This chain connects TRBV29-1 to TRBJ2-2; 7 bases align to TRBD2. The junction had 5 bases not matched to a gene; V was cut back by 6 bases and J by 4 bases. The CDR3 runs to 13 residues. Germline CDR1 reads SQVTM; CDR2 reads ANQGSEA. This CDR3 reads CSVRRESTGELFF. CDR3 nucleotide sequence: TGCAGCGTCCGGCGGGAGAGCACCGGGGAGCTGTTTTTT.

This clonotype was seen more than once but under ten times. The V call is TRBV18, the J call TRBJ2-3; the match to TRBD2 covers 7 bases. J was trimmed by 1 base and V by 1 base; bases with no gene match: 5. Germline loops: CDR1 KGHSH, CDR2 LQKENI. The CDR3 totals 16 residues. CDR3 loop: CASSPRSGEGTDTQYF. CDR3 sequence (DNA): TGTGCCAGCTCACCACGAAGCGGGGAAGGCACAGATACGCAGTATTTT.

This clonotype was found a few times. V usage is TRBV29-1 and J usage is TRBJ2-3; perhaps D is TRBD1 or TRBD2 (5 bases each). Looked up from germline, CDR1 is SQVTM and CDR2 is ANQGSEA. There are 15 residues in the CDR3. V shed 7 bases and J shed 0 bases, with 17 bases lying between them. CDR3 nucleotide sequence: TGCAGCGCGAGGGAGTGGGGGACGAGCACAGATACGCAGTATTTT. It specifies CSAREWGTSTDTQYF.

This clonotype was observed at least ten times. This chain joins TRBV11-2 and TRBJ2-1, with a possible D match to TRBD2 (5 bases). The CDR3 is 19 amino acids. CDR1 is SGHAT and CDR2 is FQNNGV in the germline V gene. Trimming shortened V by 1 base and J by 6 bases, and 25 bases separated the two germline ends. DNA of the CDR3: TGTGCCAGCAGCTTAGCCCCACGATTCGAGGGCCGGGAAAGCAATGAGCAGTTCTTC. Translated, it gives CASSLAPRFEGRESNEQFF.

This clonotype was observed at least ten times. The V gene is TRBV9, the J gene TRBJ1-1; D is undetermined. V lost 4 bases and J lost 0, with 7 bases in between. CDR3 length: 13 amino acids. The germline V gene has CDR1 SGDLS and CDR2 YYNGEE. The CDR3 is CASSPAMNTEAFF. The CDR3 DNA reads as TGTGCCAGCAGCCCCGCCATGAACACTGAAGCTTTCTTT.

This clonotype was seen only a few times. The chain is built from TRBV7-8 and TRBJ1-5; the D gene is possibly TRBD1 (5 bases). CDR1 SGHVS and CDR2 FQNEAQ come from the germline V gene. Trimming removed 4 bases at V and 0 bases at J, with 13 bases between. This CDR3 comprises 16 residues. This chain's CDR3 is CASSSARDYSNQPQHF. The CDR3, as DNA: TGTGCCAGCAGCTCAGCCAGGGACTATAGCAATCAGCCCCAGCATTTT.

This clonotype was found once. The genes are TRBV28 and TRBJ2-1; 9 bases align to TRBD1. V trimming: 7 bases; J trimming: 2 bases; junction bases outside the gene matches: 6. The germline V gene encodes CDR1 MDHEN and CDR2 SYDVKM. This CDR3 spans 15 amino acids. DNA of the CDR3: TGTGCCAGCACCCAGGGACAGGGCACCTACAATGAGCAGTTCTTC. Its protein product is CASTQGQGTYNEQFF.

The CDR3 sequence is CASSLPWGQGANTGELFF. In DNA, the CDR3 is TGTGCCAGCAGCCTACCCTGGGGCCAGGGAGCGAACACCGGGGAGCTGTTTTTT. V is TRBV7-9 and J is TRBJ2-2; D may correspond to TRBD1 or TRBD2 (5 bases each). CDR3 length: 18 amino acids. Germline V gene data show CDR1 as SEHNR and CDR2 as FQNEAQ (reference sequence). V lost 5 bases, J lost 0 bases, and 19 bases lay in between. Based on the CDR3 plus reference TRBV7-9 and TRBJ2-2, the full variable domain is DTGVSQNPRHKITKRGQNVTFRCDPISEHNRLYWYRQTLGQGPEFLTYFQNEAQLEKSRLLSDRFSAERPKGSFSTLEIQRTEQGDSAMYLCASSLPWGQGANTGELFFGEGSRLTVL.

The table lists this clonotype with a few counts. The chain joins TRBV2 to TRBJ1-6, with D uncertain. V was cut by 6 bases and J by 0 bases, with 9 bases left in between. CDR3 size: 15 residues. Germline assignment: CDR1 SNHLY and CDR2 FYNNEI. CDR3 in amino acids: CASSTRFSYNSPLHF. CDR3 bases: TGTGCCAGCAGCACAAGATTCTCCTATAATTCACCCCTCCACTTT.

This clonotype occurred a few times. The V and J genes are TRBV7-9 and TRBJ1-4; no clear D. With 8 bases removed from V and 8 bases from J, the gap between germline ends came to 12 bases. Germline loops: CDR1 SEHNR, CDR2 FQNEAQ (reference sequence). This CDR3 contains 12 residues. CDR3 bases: TGTGCCAGCCACAGAGGGCGGGAAAAACTGTTTTTT. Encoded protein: CASHRGREKLFF. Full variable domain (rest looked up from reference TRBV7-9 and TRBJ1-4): DTGVSQNPRHKITKRGQNVTFRCDPISEHNRLYWYRQTLGQGPEFLTYFQNEAQLEKSRLLSDRFSAERPKGSFSTLEIQRTEQGDSAMYLCASHRGREKLFFGSGTQLSVL.

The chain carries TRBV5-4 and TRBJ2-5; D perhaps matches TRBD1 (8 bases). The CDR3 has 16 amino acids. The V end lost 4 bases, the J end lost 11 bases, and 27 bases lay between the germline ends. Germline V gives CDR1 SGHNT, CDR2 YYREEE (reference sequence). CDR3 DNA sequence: TGTGCCAGCAGCACCTTCGACAGGGGTTCGGGGAGGGAGCAGTACTTC. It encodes CASSTFDRGSGREQYF.

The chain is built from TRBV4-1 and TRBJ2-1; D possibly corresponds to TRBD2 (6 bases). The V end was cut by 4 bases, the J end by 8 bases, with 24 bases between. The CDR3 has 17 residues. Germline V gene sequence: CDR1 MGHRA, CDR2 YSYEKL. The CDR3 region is CASSPGGGVGDFDEQFF. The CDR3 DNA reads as TGCGCCAGCAGCCCAGGTGGGGGAGTGGGGGACTTCGATGAGCAGTTCTTC.

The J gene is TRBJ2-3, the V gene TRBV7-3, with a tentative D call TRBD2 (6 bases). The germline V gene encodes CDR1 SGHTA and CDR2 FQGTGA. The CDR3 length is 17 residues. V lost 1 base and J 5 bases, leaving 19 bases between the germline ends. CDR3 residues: CASSLKELARTGDTQYF. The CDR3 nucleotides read TGTGCCAGCAGCTTAAAGGAACTAGCTAGGACGGGAGATACGCAGTATTTT.

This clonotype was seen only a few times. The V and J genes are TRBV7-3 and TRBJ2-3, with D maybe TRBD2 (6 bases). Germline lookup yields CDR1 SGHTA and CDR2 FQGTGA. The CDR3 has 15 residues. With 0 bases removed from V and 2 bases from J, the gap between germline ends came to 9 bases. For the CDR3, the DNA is TGTGCCAGCAGCTTAACGGGGGGTGACACAGATACGCAGTATTTT. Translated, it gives CASSLTGGDTDTQYF.

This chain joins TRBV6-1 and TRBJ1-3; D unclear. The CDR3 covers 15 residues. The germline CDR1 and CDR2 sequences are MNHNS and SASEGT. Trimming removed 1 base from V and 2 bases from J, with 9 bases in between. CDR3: CASSEEADPGNTIYF. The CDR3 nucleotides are TGTGCCAGCAGTGAAGAGGCAGACCCTGGAAACACCATATATTTT.

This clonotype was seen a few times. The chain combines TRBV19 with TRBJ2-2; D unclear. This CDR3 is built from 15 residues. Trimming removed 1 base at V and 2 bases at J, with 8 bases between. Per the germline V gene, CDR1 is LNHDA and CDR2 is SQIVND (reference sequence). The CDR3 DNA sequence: TGTGCCAGTAGTATAGGTCCGGGTAACACCGGGGAGCTGTTTTTT. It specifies CASSIGPGNTGELFF.

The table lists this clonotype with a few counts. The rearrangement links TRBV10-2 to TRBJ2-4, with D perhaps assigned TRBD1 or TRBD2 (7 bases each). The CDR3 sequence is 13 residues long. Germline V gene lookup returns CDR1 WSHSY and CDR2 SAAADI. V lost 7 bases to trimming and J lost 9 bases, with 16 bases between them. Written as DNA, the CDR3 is TGCGCCAGCACTCCGACAGGGAGGGGCATTCAGTACTTC. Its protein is CASTPTGRGIQYF.

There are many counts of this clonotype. In DNA, the CDR3 is TGTGCTAGTGGTTTGAAAACGGGAGCGGACGAGCAGTACTTC. Its protein product is CASGLKTGADEQYF. This chain links TRBV12-5 with TRBJ2-7, with TRBD2 as a possible D gene (6 bases). V was shortened by 2 bases and J by 5 bases, with 13 bases between the two germline ends. In germline, CDR1 is LGHNT, CDR2 FRNRAP. This CDR3 is built from 14 residues.